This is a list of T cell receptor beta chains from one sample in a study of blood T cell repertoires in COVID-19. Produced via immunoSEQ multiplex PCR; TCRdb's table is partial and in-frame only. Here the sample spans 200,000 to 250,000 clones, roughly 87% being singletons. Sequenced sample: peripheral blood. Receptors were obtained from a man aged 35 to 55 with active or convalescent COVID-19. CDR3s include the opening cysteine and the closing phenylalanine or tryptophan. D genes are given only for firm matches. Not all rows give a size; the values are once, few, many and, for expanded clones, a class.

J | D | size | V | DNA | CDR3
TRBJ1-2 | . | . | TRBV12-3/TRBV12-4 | TGTGCCAGCAGTTTAGGCAGTAACTATGGCTACACCTTC | CASSLGSNYGYTF
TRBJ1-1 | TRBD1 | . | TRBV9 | TGTGCCAGCAGCGGTAAAGGGGGCGCCCTTGGGGCCGAAGCTTTCTTT | CASSGKGGALGAEAFF
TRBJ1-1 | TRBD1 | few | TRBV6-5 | TGTGCCAGCAGTTTGGGGACAGGATACACTGAAGCTTTCTTT | CASSLGTGYTEAFF
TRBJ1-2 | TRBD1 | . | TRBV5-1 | TGCGCCAGCAGCTTGGAGGGACAGGGGAGGAATTATGGCTACACCTTC | CASSLEGQGRNYGYTF
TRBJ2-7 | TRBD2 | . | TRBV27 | TGTGCCAGCAGTTTAGGGGGGGGGATCGAGCAGTACTTC | CASSLGGGIEQYF
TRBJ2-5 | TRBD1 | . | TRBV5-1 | TGCGCCAGCAGCTCGGGACAGAGCGAGACCCAGTACTTC | CASSSGQSETQYF
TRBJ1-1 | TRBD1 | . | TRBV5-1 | TGCGCCAGCAGCCCGGGACAGGGCTGGGACACTGAAGCTTTCTTT | CASSPGQGWDTEAFF
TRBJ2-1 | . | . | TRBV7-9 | TGTGCCAGCAGCCGCCCGGCGGATGATTACAATGAGCAGTTCTTC | CASSRPADDYNEQFF
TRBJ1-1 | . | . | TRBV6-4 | TGTGCCAGCAGTGACGGGGGCGAAGCTTTCTTT | CASSDGGEAFF
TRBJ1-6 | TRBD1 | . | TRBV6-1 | TGTGCCAGCAGTGAGCAGGGGGTGAGGAATAATTCACCCCTCCACTTT | CASSEQGVRNNSPLHF
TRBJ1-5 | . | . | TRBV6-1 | TGTGCCAGCAGTGAATCTCAGGGTGGGAGCAATCAGCCCCAGCATTTT | CASSESQGGSNQPQHF
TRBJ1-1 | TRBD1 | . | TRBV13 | TGTGCCAGCAGTTACACCGGGACAGAGTTTCAAAACACTGAAGCTTTCTTT | CASSYTGTEFQNTEAFF
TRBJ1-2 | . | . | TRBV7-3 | TGTGCCAGCAGCTTAACGCCACAGTCGGCTAACTATGGCTACACCTTC | CASSLTPQSANYGYTF
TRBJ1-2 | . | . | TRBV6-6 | TGTGCCAGCAGTTACCCCGGGAGGGATTATGGCTACACCTTC | CASSYPGRDYGYTF
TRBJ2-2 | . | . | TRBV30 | TGTGCCTGGGCTGGGGGGTTTAGCACCGGGGAGCTGTTTTTT | CAWAGGFSTGELFF
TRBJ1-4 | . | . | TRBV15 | TGTGCCACCAGCAGCCGTTGGAGTAATGAAAAACTGTTTTTT | CATSSRWSNEKLFF
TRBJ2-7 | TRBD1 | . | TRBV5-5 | TGTGCCAGCAGCTGGGACAGCCTTTCCTACGAGCAGTACTTC | CASSWDSLSYEQYF
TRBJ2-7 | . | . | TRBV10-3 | TGTGCCATCAGTGAGGGGGGGGGCTTAAGCTCCTACGAGCAGTACTTC | CAISEGGGLSSYEQYF
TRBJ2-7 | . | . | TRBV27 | TGTGCCAGCAGCTTGGGGGGACCCTACGAGCAGTACTTC | CASSLGGPYEQYF
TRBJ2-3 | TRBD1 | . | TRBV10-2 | TGCGCCAGCAGTGAGGGGGACAGGGGCGCAGATACGCAGTATTTT | CASSEGDRGADTQYF
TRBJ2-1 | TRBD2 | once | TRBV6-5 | TGTGCCAGCAGCCACGGGGGGGGTTACAATGAGCAGTTCTTC | CASSHGGGYNEQFF
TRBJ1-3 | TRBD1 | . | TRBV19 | TGTGCCAGTAGCCTTGACAGGGGGCCGAACACCATATATTTT | CASSLDRGPNTIYF
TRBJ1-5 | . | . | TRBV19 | TGTGCCAGTAGGACCCAGGGAATCAGTCAGCCCCAGCATTTT | CASRTQGISQPQHF
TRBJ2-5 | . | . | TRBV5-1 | TGCGCCAGCACAGCTTGGGCGGGAGAGACCCAGTACTTC | CASTAWAGETQYF
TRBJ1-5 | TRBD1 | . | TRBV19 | TGTGCCAGTAGTATGACAGGGGATTATCAGCCCCAGCATTTT | CASSMTGDYQPQHF
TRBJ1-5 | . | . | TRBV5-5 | TGTGCCAGCAGCTTGGCGGCGGTTAATCAGCCCCAGCATTTT | CASSLAAVNQPQHF
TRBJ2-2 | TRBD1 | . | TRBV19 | TGTGCCAGTAGTTCGCGGGACAGGGGGCGTACCGGGGAGCTGTTTTTT | CASSSRDRGRTGELFF
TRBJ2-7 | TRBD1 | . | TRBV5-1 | TGCGCCAGCAGTCCCGGGACAGGGTTCGAGCAGTACTTC | CASSPGTGFEQYF